Listed below are T cell receptor beta chains from one sample, sequenced in a study of blood T cell repertoires in COVID-19. Using immunoSEQ multiplex PCR, the repertoire was profiled, and TCRdb retains in-frame clones only, with some absent. This table has over 200,000 clones, about 89% appearing once. The sequencing sample was made of peripheral blood. All receptors derive from a man aged 60 to 69 who had recovered from COVID-19. The CDR3 runs from the conserved cysteine through the conserved F or W. Each record gives: D gene, J gene, V gene, clone size, CDR3 protein, CDR3 DNA. The D gene is left open where the match is weak. The size field is filled for only some rows; it gives once, few, many or a size class.

d_gene: .; j_gene: TRBJ2-7; v_gene: TRBV11-2; abundance: .; CDR3aa: CASSLDWKGDDYEQYF; CDR3nt: TGTGCCAGCAGCTTAGATTGGAAGGGGGACGACTACGAGCAGTACTTC
d_gene: .; j_gene: TRBJ1-1; v_gene: TRBV7-6; abundance: .; CDR3aa: CASSLGSGGMYTEAFF; CDR3nt: TGTGCCAGCAGCTTAGGGTCGGGAGGGATGTACACTGAAGCTTTCTTT
d_gene: .; j_gene: TRBJ2-1; v_gene: TRBV7-2; abundance: .; CDR3aa: CASSFSGGMLNEQFF; CDR3nt: TGTGCCAGCAGCTTTAGCGGAGGCATGCTCAATGAGCAGTTCTTC
d_gene: TRBD2; j_gene: TRBJ2-1; v_gene: TRBV9; abundance: many; CDR3aa: CASSVLTGGPYNEQFF; CDR3nt: TGTGCCAGCAGCGTACTGACGGGGGGACCATACAATGAGCAGTTCTTC
d_gene: TRBD2; j_gene: TRBJ2-5; v_gene: TRBV10-3; abundance: .; CDR3aa: CAIRGEKETQYF; CDR3nt: TGTGCCATCCGGGGGGAAAAAGAGACCCAGTACTTC
d_gene: .; j_gene: TRBJ2-1; v_gene: TRBV18; abundance: few; CDR3aa: CASSPEIGSSYNEQFF; CDR3nt: TGTGCCAGCTCACCGGAGATCGGGAGCTCCTACAATGAGCAGTTCTTC
d_gene: .; j_gene: TRBJ1-5; v_gene: TRBV6-1; abundance: .; CDR3aa: CASSESVGGARYSNQPQHF; CDR3nt: TGTGCCAGCAGTGAATCAGTCGGGGGGGCCAGGTATAGCAATCAGCCCCAGCATTTT
d_gene: .; j_gene: TRBJ2-2; v_gene: TRBV19; abundance: .; CDR3aa: CASRERNTGELFF; CDR3nt: TGTGCCAGTCGAGAGAGGAACACCGGGGAGCTGTTTTTT
d_gene: .; j_gene: TRBJ2-2; v_gene: TRBV9; abundance: once; CDR3aa: CASSAPGAGELFF; CDR3nt: TGTGCCAGCAGCGCCCCAGGGGCCGGGGAGCTGTTTTTT
d_gene: .; j_gene: TRBJ2-1; v_gene: TRBV7-3; abundance: few; CDR3aa: CASSLTGVDYNEQFF; CDR3nt: TGTGCCAGCAGCTTAACGGGAGTAGATTACAATGAGCAGTTCTTC
d_gene: .; j_gene: TRBJ1-2; v_gene: TRBV7-5; abundance: .; CDR3aa: CARSSGQSYGYTF; CDR3nt: TGTGCCAGAAGCTCGGGACAGAGCTATGGCTACACCTTC
d_gene: TRBD1; j_gene: TRBJ1-5; v_gene: TRBV19; abundance: .; CDR3aa: CASSMGQGQNSNQPQHF; CDR3nt: TGTGCCAGTAGTATGGGACAGGGGCAGAATAGCAATCAGCCCCAGCATTTT
d_gene: TRBD2; j_gene: TRBJ2-1; v_gene: TRBV10-3; abundance: .; CDR3aa: CAIRPGLAVDYNEQFF; CDR3nt: TGTGCCATCAGACCGGGACTAGCGGTCGATTACAATGAGCAGTTCTTC
d_gene: TRBD1; j_gene: TRBJ1-2; v_gene: TRBV9; abundance: .; CDR3aa: CASSVGQGLEGYTF; CDR3nt: TGTGCCAGCAGCGTAGGACAGGGTTTAGAGGGCTACACCTTC
d_gene: .; j_gene: TRBJ2-5; v_gene: TRBV19; abundance: .; CDR3aa: CASRSAGEQETQYF; CDR3nt: TGTGCCAGTAGATCCGCAGGGGAACAAGAGACCCAGTACTTC
d_gene: TRBD1; j_gene: TRBJ1-2; v_gene: TRBV7-3; abundance: .; CDR3aa: CASSQSGQGLGGYTF; CDR3nt: TGTGCCAGCAGCCAAAGCGGACAGGGATTGGGAGGCTACACCTTC
d_gene: TRBD2; j_gene: TRBJ2-1; v_gene: TRBV3-1/TRBV3-2; abundance: once; CDR3aa: CASSGVAGVGTQFF; CDR3nt: TGTGCCAGTAGCGGGGTAGCGGGCGTCGGGACACAGTTCTTC
d_gene: TRBD1; j_gene: TRBJ1-2; v_gene: TRBV5-1; abundance: .; CDR3aa: CASSAGTGTLGYTF; CDR3nt: TGCGCCAGCAGCGCGGGGACAGGGACGCTTGGCTACACCTTC
d_gene: .; j_gene: TRBJ1-6; v_gene: TRBV27; abundance: .; CDR3aa: CASSLRDSPGSSYNSPLHF; CDR3nt: TGTGCCAGCAGTTTACGCGACAGCCCCGGGAGCTCCTATAATTCACCCCTCCACTTT
d_gene: TRBD1; j_gene: TRBJ1-4; v_gene: TRBV30; abundance: .; CDR3aa: CAADRGGEKLFF; CDR3nt: TGTGCCGCCGACAGGGGGGGTGAAAAACTGTTTTTT
d_gene: .; j_gene: TRBJ1-5; v_gene: TRBV6-1; abundance: .; CDR3aa: CASSEGRRNQPQHF; CDR3nt: TGTGCCAGCAGTGAAGGGCGGAGGAATCAGCCCCAGCATTTT
d_gene: .; j_gene: TRBJ2-3; v_gene: TRBV3-1/TRBV3-2; abundance: .; CDR3aa: CASSPGTRTTSTDTQYF; CDR3nt: TGTGCCAGCAGCCCCGGGACTCGAACTACTAGCACAGATACGCAGTATTTT
d_gene: .; j_gene: TRBJ2-3; v_gene: TRBV9; abundance: .; CDR3aa: CASSVETADTQYF; CDR3nt: TGTGCCAGCAGCGTAGAGACAGCCGATACGCAGTATTTT
d_gene: .; j_gene: TRBJ2-1; v_gene: TRBV2; abundance: .; CDR3aa: CASRADWLGNEQFF; CDR3nt: TGTGCCAGCAGGGCGGACTGGCTAGGGAATGAGCAGTTCTTC
d_gene: .; j_gene: TRBJ2-3; v_gene: TRBV5-1; abundance: .; CDR3aa: CASSVTPGTDTQYF; CDR3nt: TGCGCCAGCAGCGTCACTCCCGGCACAGATACGCAGTATTTT
d_gene: .; j_gene: TRBJ1-5; v_gene: TRBV3-1/TRBV3-2; abundance: .; CDR3aa: CASSQEFRAGQPQHF; CDR3nt: TGTGCCAGCAGCCAAGAATTCAGGGCTGGCCAGCCCCAGCATTTT
d_gene: .; j_gene: TRBJ2-3; v_gene: TRBV7-6; abundance: .; CDR3aa: CASSFITQRGSTDTQYF; CDR3nt: TGTGCCAGCAGCTTTATAACCCAACGGGGGAGCACAGATACGCAGTATTTT
d_gene: .; j_gene: TRBJ2-5; v_gene: TRBV9; abundance: .; CDR3aa: CASSVDNSVKTQYF; CDR3nt: TGTGCCAGCAGCGTAGATAATAGCGTGAAGACCCAGTACTTC
d_gene: TRBD1; j_gene: TRBJ1-1; v_gene: TRBV19; abundance: .; CDR3aa: CASSPGQVVNTEAFF; CDR3nt: TGTGCCAGTAGCCCGGGACAGGTCGTAAACACTGAAGCTTTCTTT
d_gene: .; j_gene: TRBJ1-2; v_gene: TRBV7-9; abundance: .; CDR3aa: CASSSRGRGDGYTF; CDR3nt: TGTGCCAGCAGCTCTCGGGGCAGGGGAGATGGCTACACCTTC
d_gene: .; j_gene: TRBJ1-6; v_gene: TRBV27; abundance: .; CDR3aa: CASSSRQLDNSPLHF; CDR3nt: TGTGCCAGCAGTTCTAGACAGCTTGATAATTCACCCCTCCACTTT
d_gene: .; j_gene: TRBJ1-2; v_gene: TRBV6-6; abundance: .; CDR3aa: CASSKTGYNYGYTF; CDR3nt: TGTGCCAGCAGTAAGACAGGTTACAACTATGGCTACACCTTC
d_gene: .; j_gene: TRBJ1-1; v_gene: TRBV5-4; abundance: .; CDR3aa: CASSLVTGPNTEAFF; CDR3nt: TGTGCCAGCAGCTTGGTGACAGGCCCTAACACTGAAGCTTTCTTT
d_gene: TRBD1; j_gene: TRBJ1-6; v_gene: TRBV2; abundance: once; CDR3aa: CASSPNLDRASPLHF; CDR3nt: TGTGCCAGCAGTCCAAACCTCGACAGGGCATCACCCCTCCACTTT
d_gene: .; j_gene: TRBJ1-2; v_gene: TRBV9; abundance: once; CDR3aa: CASSVRTGGYTF; CDR3nt: TGTGCCAGCAGCGTCCGGACGGGGGGCTACACCTTC
d_gene: TRBD1; j_gene: TRBJ1-1; v_gene: TRBV4-2; abundance: .; CDR3aa: CASSPQGGNTEAFF; CDR3nt: TGTGCCAGCAGCCCTCAGGGGGGAAACACTGAAGCTTTCTTT
d_gene: TRBD1; j_gene: TRBJ1-2; v_gene: TRBV7-9; abundance: once; CDR3aa: CASSSQGVDYGYTF; CDR3nt: TGTGCCAGCAGTTCCCAGGGGGTAGACTATGGCTACACCTTC
d_gene: TRBD2; j_gene: TRBJ2-5; v_gene: TRBV25-1; abundance: .; CDR3aa: CASSGAGGDKTQYF; CDR3nt: TGTGCCAGCAGTGGGGCGGGGGGCGATAAGACCCAGTACTTC
d_gene: TRBD2; j_gene: TRBJ2-7; v_gene: TRBV7-3; abundance: .; CDR3aa: CASSLTGGTSGLYEQYF; CDR3nt: TGTGCCAGCAGCTTAACCGGAGGGACTAGCGGCCTCTACGAGCAGTACTTC
d_gene: TRBD2; j_gene: TRBJ2-1; v_gene: TRBV10-3; abundance: .; CDR3aa: CASSGGSYNEQFF; CDR3nt: TGTGCCAGTAGCGGGGGAAGTTACAATGAGCAGTTCTTC
d_gene: TRBD2; j_gene: TRBJ2-5; v_gene: TRBV7-2; abundance: .; CDR3aa: CASSPGTTGTETQYF; CDR3nt: TGTGCCAGCAGCCCGGGGACTACCGGGACAGAGACCCAGTACTTC
d_gene: TRBD2; j_gene: TRBJ2-1; v_gene: TRBV4-3; abundance: once; CDR3aa: CASSQDWTSGVSSYNEQFF; CDR3nt: TGCGCCAGCAGCCAAGATTGGACTAGCGGGGTGAGCTCCTACAATGAGCAGTTCTTC
d_gene: TRBD2; j_gene: TRBJ2-1; v_gene: TRBV6-2/TRBV6-3; abundance: .; CDR3aa: CASSPSSGMTYNEQFF; CDR3nt: TGTGCCAGCAGTCCCTCTAGCGGGATGACCTACAATGAGCAGTTCTTC
d_gene: TRBD1; j_gene: TRBJ2-1; v_gene: TRBV19; abundance: few; CDR3aa: CASSSGQGKDNEQFF; CDR3nt: TGTGCCAGTAGTTCAGGACAGGGGAAGGACAATGAGCAGTTCTTC
d_gene: TRBD1; j_gene: TRBJ1-2; v_gene: TRBV11-1; abundance: .; CDR3aa: CASSFGQGNSYGYTF; CDR3nt: TGTGCCAGCAGCTTCGGACAGGGTAACAGCTATGGCTACACCTTC